One sample yielded the 19 T cell receptor beta chains listed below, sequenced in a study of shared clonotypes between healthy human individuals (dated by TCRdb to the early 2020s). CD8 naive samples were obtained by positive selection for CCR7 among CD45RO-negative cells, yielding a CD45RA+CCR7+ population from which TemRA cells were excluded. Library prep was done by the immunoSEQ multiplex PCR assay. Held by TCRdb, this immuneACCESS table contains in-frame sequences only and omits some clones. Under half of the omission traces to an unresolved V gene where checked; the cause of the rest is unknown. The sample table holds more than 2 million clones, of which approximately 95% were seen once. Clones ranked in the top ten supply 0.85% to 1.3% of the sample. Sample: naive CD8+ T cells sorted from blood. This sample's cell subset or site label indicates: CD45RA+CCR7+. These receptors were obtained from a man younger than 35 in good health.

This chain links TRBV19 with TRBJ2-1, with unresolved D. The CDR3 covers 14 residues. With 7 bases removed from V and 0 bases from J, the gap between germline ends came to 10 bases. Germline V gene sequence: CDR1 LNHDA, CDR2 SQIVND (reference sequence). The CDR3 reads CASMNSLSYNEQFF. CDR3 bases: TGTGCCAGTATGAACAGCCTCTCCTACAATGAGCAGTTCTTC.

The chain joins TRBV10-3 to TRBJ2-7; TRBD2 matches 11 bases. V lost 0 bases and J lost 2; bases outside the gene matches: 3. CDR1 is ENHRY, CDR2 SYGVKD, per germline. CDR3 size: 16 residues. This chain's CDR3 is CAISESKTSGTYEQYF. The CDR3, as DNA: TGTGCCATCAGTGAGTCGAAGACTAGCGGGACCTACGAGCAGTACTTC.

The chain joins TRBV7-2 to TRBJ1-2, with a possible D match to TRBD1 (5 bases). The V gene lost 1 base and the J gene lost 3 bases, with 12 bases spanning the gap. This CDR3 is 15 amino acids long. Per germline, CDR1 SGHTA and CDR2 FQGNSA. CDR3 in DNA: TGTGCCAGCAGCTTAGAGGGACCTTGGGACTATGGCTACACCTTC. Encoded protein: CASSLEGPWDYGYTF.

The V call is TRBV9, the J call TRBJ2-5, with 12 bases aligning to TRBD2. The CDR3 is 15 amino acids. With 3 bases clipped from V and 2 bases from J, the junction kept 2 bases outside the gene matches. Germline CDR1 reads SGDLS; CDR2 reads YYNGEE. CDR3 sequence reads: CASSEGTSGQETQYF. The CDR3 DNA is TGTGCCAGCAGCGAAGGGACTAGCGGGCAAGAGACCCAGTACTTC.

The chain recombines TRBV29-1 with TRBJ2-7, with 7 bases aligning to TRBD1. The germline V gene has CDR1 SQVTM and CDR2 ANQGSEA. The length of the CDR3 is 13 residues. Unmatched junction bases numbered 9, after V lost 5 bases and J lost 5 bases. The CDR3 DNA follows: TGCAGCGTTAAGGGGGACAGCCCAAACGAGCAGTACTTC. It specifies CSVKGDSPNEQYF.

Note on this clone: The sample has other DNA sequences that encode this CDR3 too. This chain uses TRBV30 with TRBJ2-2; D is possibly TRBD1 or TRBD2 (5 bases each). Germline CDR1 reads GTSNPN; CDR2 reads SVGIG (reference sequence). With 3 bases removed from V and 5 bases from J, the gap between germline ends came to 7 bases. The CDR3 contains 12 residues. The CDR3 DNA reads TGTGCCTGGAGCGAGGGGACCGGGGAGCTGTTTTTT. This translates into CAWSEGTGELFF.

DNA of the CDR3: TGCAGCGTTGAACAGGAAGGGGAAGGAGCTTTCTTT. It specifies CSVEQEGEGAFF. This sequence joins TRBV29-1 and TRBJ1-1; a possible D gene is TRBD1 (5 bases). V lost 2 bases, J lost 10 bases, and 14 bases lay in between. CDR3 length: 12 amino acids. Germline-derived CDR1 and CDR2 are SQVTM and ANQGSEA.

V gene TRBV6-5 combines with J gene TRBJ1-2; no clear D gene. Trimming removed 7 bases from V and 7 bases from J, with 16 bases in between. This CDR3 spans 13 amino acids. Germline CDR1 is MNHEY and CDR2 is SVGAGI. CDR3 region: CASTAIRDGGYTF. Here the CDR3 DNA reads TGTGCCAGCACCGCCATTAGGGATGGTGGCTACACCTTC.

V is TRBV4-3 and J is TRBJ2-5, with TRBD2 matching over 12 bases. The germline V gene encodes CDR1 LGHNA and CDR2 YSLEER. After removal of 4 bases from V and 5 bases from J, the junction contained 8 bases not matched to a gene. The CDR3 length is 16 residues. The CDR3 region has the DNA TGCGCCAGCAGCCGCCGACTAGCGGGAGTCGGGGAGACCCAGTACTTC. Protein: CASSRRLAGVGETQYF.

The chain is built from TRBV6-1 and TRBJ1-2; D possibly corresponds to TRBD1 (6 bases). Trimming stripped 3 bases from V and 0 bases from J, with 8 bases between. This CDR3 region has 14 residues. CDR1 is MNHNS and CDR2 is SASEGT in the germline V gene. The DNA for the CDR3 is TGTGCCAGCAGTGAGACAGGTACTAACTATGGCTACACCTTC. It is translated as CASSETGTNYGYTF.

This clone came up a few times. The chain carries TRBV25-1 and TRBJ1-6, with D unresolved. Trimming took off 4 bases at V and 6 bases at J, with 10 bases between the two ends. Germline CDR1 MGHDK, CDR2 SYGVNS. CDR3 length: 14 residues. The CDR3 region is CASSGRALNSPLHF. The CDR3 coding sequence is TGTGCCAGCAGTGGAAGGGCGCTTAATTCACCCCTCCACTTT. Using reference TRBV25-1 and TRBJ1-6 for the parts outside the CDR3, the full variable domain is EADIYQTPRYLVIGTGKKITLECSQTMGHDKMYWYQQDPGMELHLIHYSYGVNSTEKGDLSSESTVSRIRTEHFPLTLESARPSHTSQYLCASSGRALNSPLHFGNGTRLTVT.

The chain links TRBV6-5 to TRBJ2-3; possibly TRBD1 or TRBD2 for D (5 bases each). Germline V CDR1 and CDR2: MNHEY, SVGAGI. This CDR3 has 13 residues. Trimming took off 4 bases at V and 1 base at J, with 6 bases between the two ends. The CDR3 reads CASSWDGTDTQYF. The CDR3, as DNA: TGTGCCAGCAGTTGGGACGGCACAGATACGCAGTATTTT.

About this clone itself: Other DNA sequences of this sample code for an identical CDR3. CDR3: CASSFGGNQPQHF. The CDR3 DNA follows: TGTGCCAGCAGTTTTGGAGGCAATCAGCCCCAGCATTTT. The gene calls are TRBV28 and TRBJ1-5; D gene ambiguous. There are 13 residues in the CDR3. With 3 bases removed from V and 2 bases from J, the gap between germline ends came to 5 bases. Looked up from germline, CDR1 is MDHEN and CDR2 is SYDVKM.

The chain has TRBV30 and TRBJ2-5, with TRBD2 identical over 11 bases. The germline gives CDR1 GTSNPN, CDR2 SVGIG (reference sequence). The CDR3 is 14 amino acids. Trimming took 1 base from V and 5 from J; bases not matched to a gene: 3. The chain's CDR3 is CAWSELAGVETQYF. The CDR3 nucleotides are TGTGCCTGGAGTGAACTAGCGGGGGTGGAGACCCAGTACTTC.

The J gene is TRBJ2-7, the V gene TRBV9; the D gene is possibly TRBD2 (5 bases). V was trimmed by 0 bases and J by 12 bases, leaving 19 bases between them. CDR1 is SGDLS, CDR2 YYNGEE, per germline. CDR3 length equals 14 residues. The CDR3 bases are TGTGCCAGCAGCGTAGAAGCGGAACCGTTTATGCTGTACTTC. Its protein product is CASSVEAEPFMLYF.

CDR3 residues: CASSFTGGAYEQYF. The CDR3, as DNA: TGTGCCAGCAGCTTTACAGGGGGCGCCTACGAGCAGTACTTC. This rearrangement joins TRBV13 to TRBJ2-7; 9 nucleotides agree with TRBD1. The germline CDR1 and CDR2 sequences are PRHDT and FYEKMQ (reference sequence). V lost 3 bases to trimming and J lost 2 bases; unmatched junction nucleotides: 2. The CDR3 length is 14 residues.

The V call is TRBV7-9, the J call TRBJ2-2, with 8 bases lining up with TRBD1. CDR3 length equals 16 residues. Germline CDR1 and CDR2: SEHNR and FQNEAQ (reference sequence). Germline trimming cut 4 bases from V and 7 bases from J; bases unmatched to any gene: 11. CDR3 DNA sequence: TGTGCCAGCAGCTCAGTAGACAGGGGTTTTGACGGGGAGCTGTTTTTT. This translates into CASSSVDRGFDGELFF.

The V and J genes are TRBV27 and TRBJ2-7; 11 bases align to TRBD1. In germline, CDR1 is MNHEY, CDR2 SMNVEV (reference sequence). V lost 4 bases, J lost 0 bases, and 5 bases stayed unmatched. The CDR3 is made up of 16 amino acids. CDR3: CASSSLGTGGSYEQYF. The CDR3 bases are TGTGCCAGCAGTTCGCTCGGGACAGGGGGCTCCTACGAGCAGTACTTC.

V gene TRBV6-5 combines with J gene TRBJ1-1; 9 nucleotides line up with TRBD1. V lost 8 bases, J lost 4 bases, and 5 bases stayed unmatched. There are 13 residues in the CDR3. Germline V gives CDR1 MNHEY, CDR2 SVGAGI. The CDR3 region has the DNA TGTGCCAGCTGGACAGGGGATGGCACTGAAGCTTTCTTT. This sequence encodes CASWTGDGTEAFF.